This TCR beta chain is drawn from a study of blood T cells in healthy people across ages. For the study at large: Template switching recovered approximately one barcoded beta molecule for every two T cells.

No fewer than 7 million PBMCs went into each sample. No fewer than 5.5 micrograms of total RNA were isolated from every sample. A second PCR, run for about 7 to 11 cycles, used a sample-barcoded 5' primer plus a J-beta primer mix. From the 5' RACE reads, TCRdb called clonotypes with MiXCR, one entry per CDR3 protein. There are roughly 830,000 distinct CDR3 sequences in the sample; about 62% occur only once, and roughly 25% lies in the top ten. Germline V gives CDR1 LGHNA, CDR2 YSLEER. The CDR3 spans 15 residues. V was shortened by 0 bases and J by 0 bases, with 7 bases between the two germline ends. The TCR originated in a man aged 30 to 39 in good health. The chain uses TRBV4-3 and TRBJ2-3; D call uncertain. The sample taken for sequencing was blood. The CDR3 DNA is TGCGCCAGCAGCCAAGATGGGGTCAGCACAGATACGCAGTATTTT. Translating gives CASSQDGVSTDTQYF.